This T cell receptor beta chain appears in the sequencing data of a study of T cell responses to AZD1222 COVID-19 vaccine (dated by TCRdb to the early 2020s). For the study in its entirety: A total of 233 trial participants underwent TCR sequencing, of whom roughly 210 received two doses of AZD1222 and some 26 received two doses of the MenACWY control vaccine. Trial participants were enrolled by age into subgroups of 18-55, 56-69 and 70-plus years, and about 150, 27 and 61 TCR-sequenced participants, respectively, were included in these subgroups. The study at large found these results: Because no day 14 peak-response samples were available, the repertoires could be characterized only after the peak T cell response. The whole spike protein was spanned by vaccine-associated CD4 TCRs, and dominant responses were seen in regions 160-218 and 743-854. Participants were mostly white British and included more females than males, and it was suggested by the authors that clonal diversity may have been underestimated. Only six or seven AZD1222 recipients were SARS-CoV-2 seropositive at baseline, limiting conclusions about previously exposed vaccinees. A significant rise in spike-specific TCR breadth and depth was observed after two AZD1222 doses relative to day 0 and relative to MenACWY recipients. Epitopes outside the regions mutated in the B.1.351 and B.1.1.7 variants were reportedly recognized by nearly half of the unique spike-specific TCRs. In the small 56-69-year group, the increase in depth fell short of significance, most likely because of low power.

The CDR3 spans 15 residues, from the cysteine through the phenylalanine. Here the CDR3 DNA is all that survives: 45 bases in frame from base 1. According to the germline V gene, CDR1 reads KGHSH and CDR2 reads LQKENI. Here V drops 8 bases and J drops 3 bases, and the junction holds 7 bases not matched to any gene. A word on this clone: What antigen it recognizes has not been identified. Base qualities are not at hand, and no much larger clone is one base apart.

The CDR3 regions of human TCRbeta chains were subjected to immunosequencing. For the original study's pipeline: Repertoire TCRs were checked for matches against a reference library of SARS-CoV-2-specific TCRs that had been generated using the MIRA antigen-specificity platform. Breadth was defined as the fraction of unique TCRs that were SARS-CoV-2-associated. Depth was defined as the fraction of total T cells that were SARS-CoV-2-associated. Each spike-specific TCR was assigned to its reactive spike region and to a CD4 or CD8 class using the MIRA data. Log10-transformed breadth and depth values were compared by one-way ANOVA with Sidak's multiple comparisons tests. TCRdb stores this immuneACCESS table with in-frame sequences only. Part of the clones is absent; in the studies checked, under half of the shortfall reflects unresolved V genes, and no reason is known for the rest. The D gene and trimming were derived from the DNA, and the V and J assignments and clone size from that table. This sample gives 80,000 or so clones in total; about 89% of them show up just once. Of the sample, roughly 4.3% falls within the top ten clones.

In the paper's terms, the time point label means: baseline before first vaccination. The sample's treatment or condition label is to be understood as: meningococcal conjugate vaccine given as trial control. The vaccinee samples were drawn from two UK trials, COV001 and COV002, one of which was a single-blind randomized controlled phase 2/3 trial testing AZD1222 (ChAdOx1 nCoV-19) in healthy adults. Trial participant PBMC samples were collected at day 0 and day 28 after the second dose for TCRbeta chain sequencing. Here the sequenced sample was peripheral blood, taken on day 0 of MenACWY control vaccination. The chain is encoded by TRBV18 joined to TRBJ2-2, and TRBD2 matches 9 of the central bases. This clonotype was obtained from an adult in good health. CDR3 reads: CASGTGTSYTGELFF. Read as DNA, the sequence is TGTGCCAGCGGGACCGGGACTAGCTACACCGGGGAGCTGTTTTTT.